This T cell receptor (beta chain) originates from a study of CD8+ T cells in alopecia areata. This CDR3 contains 12 residues. V dropped 4 bases and J dropped 3 bases, with 9 bases sitting between them. The germline CDR1 and CDR2 sequences are SQVTM and ANQGSEA. As for treatment: oral pan-JAK inhibitor, 5-10 mg twice daily. RNA was isolated and reverse transcribed to cDNA, the sequencing template. Sequencing was performed with immunoSEQ multiplex PCR; in TCRdb, only in-frame clones are kept and a portion is missing. The table includes tens of thousands of clones, about two thirds detected once. The receptor was derived from a human donor with alopecia areata. V usage is TRBV29-1 and J usage is TRBJ1-2; D is ambiguous. The material was CD8+ T cells sorted from blood, obtained at week 4, from a patient treated with tofacitinib. Here the CDR3 DNA reads TGCAGCGTTGTTCGGCAGGACTATGGCTACACCTTC. Protein: CSVVRQDYGYTF.